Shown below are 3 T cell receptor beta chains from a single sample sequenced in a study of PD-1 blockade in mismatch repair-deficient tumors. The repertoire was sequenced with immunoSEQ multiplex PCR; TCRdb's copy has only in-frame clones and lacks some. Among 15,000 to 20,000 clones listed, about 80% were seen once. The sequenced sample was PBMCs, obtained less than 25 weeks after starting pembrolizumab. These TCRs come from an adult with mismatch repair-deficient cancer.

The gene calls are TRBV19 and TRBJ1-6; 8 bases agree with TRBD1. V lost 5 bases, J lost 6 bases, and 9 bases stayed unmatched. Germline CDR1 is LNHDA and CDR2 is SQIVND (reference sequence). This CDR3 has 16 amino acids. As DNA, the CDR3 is TGTGCCAGTAGTGTGAAACCGGGACAGGTTAATTCACCCCTCCACTTT. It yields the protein CASSVKPGQVNSPLHF.

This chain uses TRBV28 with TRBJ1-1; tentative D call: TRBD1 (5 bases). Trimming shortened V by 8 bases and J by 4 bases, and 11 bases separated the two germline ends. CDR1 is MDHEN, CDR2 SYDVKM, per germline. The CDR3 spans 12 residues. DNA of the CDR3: TGTGCCAGCCATGATAGGGGCACTGAAGCTTTCTTT. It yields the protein CASHDRGTEAFF.

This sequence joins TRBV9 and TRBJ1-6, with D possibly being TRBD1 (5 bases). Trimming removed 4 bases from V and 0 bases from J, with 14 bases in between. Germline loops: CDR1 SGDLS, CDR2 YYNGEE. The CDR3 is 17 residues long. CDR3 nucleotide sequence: TGTGCCAGCAGCCCCGGGACTGCGAGCTCCTATAATTCACCCCTCCACTTT. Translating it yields CASSPGTASSYNSPLHF.